This is a list of T cell receptor beta chains from one sample in a study of control samples from healthy donors and cancer patients. Sequenced by immunoSEQ multiplex PCR; TCRdb stores in-frame clones only, minus some. The table includes roughly 100,000 clones, roughly 85% detected once. The sequencing sample was made of blood. The origin of the receptors is a woman aged 45-60 years in good health. The conserved cysteine and the conserved F or W are not part of the CDR3 here.

>TRBV2|TRBJ2-4
ASSVVPSGGALVGPKNIQY
>TRBV20-1|TRBJ1-2
SARWEGYT
>TRBV4-3|TRBJ2-7
ASSQEERSSYEQY
>TRBV7-9|TRBJ2-3
ASSLREGPSTDTQY
>TRBV18|TRBJ2-7
ASSPGTQGSEQY
>TRBV5-5|TRBJ2-3
ASSLTVSTDTQY
>TRBV2|TRBJ1-5
ASTGTGGSGQPQH
>TRBV4-1|TRBJ1-4
ASGTDTEKLF
>TRBV9|TRBJ2-2
ASSVGPRLGGNTGELF
>TRBV7-2|TRBJ1-4
ASSLGFRNEKLF
>TRBV28|TRBJ2-1
ASSFGRGGSEQF
>TRBV29-1|TRBJ1-2
SVLQGGDGYT
>TRBV19|TRBJ1-1
ASLESESTEAF
>TRBV18|TRBJ1-4
ASSREQNNEKLF
>TRBV12-3/TRBV12-4|TRBJ2-1
ASSFSGANEQF
>TRBV6-6|TRBJ1-1
ASKPDTEAF
>TRBV27|TRBJ2-3
ASRRSGSGTDTQY
>TRBV7-3|TRBJ1-3
ASSDGPDSGNTIY
>TRBV4-2|TRBJ2-7
ASSQEGGYEQY
>TRBV5-4|TRBJ2-2
ASSVGVPGELF
>TRBV29-1|TRBJ2-1
SAPTSGMYNEQF
>TRBV19|TRBJ2-3
ASLSTDTQY
>TRBV5-5|TRBJ2-5
ASSLPGKETQY
>TRBV28|TRBJ2-2
ASSLGQNTGELF
>TRBV12-3/TRBV12-4|TRBJ2-7
ASRLAGVYEQY
>TRBV11-3|TRBJ2-7
ASSSDSYEQY
>TRBV19|TRBJ1-6
ASSTTGTANSPLH
>TRBV7-3|TRBJ1-1
ASSLHMNTEAF
>TRBV7-2|TRBJ1-6
ASSFRQVNSPLH
>TRBV21-1|TRBJ2-7
AGLTGLAVSYEQY
>TRBV7-8|TRBJ1-4
ASSVGTVNEKLF
>TRBV5-1|TRBJ1-4
ASSLKPTNEKLF
>TRBV7-9|TRBJ1-2
ASSKGINYGYT
>TRBV4-3|TRBJ2-3
ASSQLATSTDTQY
>TRBV6-6|TRBJ2-2
ASSSSQRTGELF
>TRBV15|TRBJ2-1
ATSSPGDSRSYNEQF
>TRBV5-4|TRBJ2-7
ASSGDSYEQY
>TRBV7-6|TRBJ2-2
ASSLELAANTGELF
>TRBV7-3|TRBJ2-3
ASSLTSSTDTQY
>TRBV19|TRBJ2-3
ASSMTRWNTLSLTDTQY
>TRBV7-2|TRBJ2-7
ASSSRGQGSEQY
>TRBV4-2|TRBJ1-2
ASSQKGGAPGVNGYT
>TRBV5-8|TRBJ2-5
ASSFRTSGTLPETQY
>TRBV7-9|TRBJ2-3
ASGGRGDTQY
>TRBV7-9|TRBJ2-1
ASSLDLVEQF
>TRBV7-2|TRBJ1-2
ASSSTATGLYGYT
>TRBV5-1|TRBJ2-3
ASSWTGGTDTQY
>TRBV6-2/TRBV6-3|TRBJ1-2
ASSYSTLTYGYT
>TRBV6-5|TRBJ1-1
ASKLTRNTEAF